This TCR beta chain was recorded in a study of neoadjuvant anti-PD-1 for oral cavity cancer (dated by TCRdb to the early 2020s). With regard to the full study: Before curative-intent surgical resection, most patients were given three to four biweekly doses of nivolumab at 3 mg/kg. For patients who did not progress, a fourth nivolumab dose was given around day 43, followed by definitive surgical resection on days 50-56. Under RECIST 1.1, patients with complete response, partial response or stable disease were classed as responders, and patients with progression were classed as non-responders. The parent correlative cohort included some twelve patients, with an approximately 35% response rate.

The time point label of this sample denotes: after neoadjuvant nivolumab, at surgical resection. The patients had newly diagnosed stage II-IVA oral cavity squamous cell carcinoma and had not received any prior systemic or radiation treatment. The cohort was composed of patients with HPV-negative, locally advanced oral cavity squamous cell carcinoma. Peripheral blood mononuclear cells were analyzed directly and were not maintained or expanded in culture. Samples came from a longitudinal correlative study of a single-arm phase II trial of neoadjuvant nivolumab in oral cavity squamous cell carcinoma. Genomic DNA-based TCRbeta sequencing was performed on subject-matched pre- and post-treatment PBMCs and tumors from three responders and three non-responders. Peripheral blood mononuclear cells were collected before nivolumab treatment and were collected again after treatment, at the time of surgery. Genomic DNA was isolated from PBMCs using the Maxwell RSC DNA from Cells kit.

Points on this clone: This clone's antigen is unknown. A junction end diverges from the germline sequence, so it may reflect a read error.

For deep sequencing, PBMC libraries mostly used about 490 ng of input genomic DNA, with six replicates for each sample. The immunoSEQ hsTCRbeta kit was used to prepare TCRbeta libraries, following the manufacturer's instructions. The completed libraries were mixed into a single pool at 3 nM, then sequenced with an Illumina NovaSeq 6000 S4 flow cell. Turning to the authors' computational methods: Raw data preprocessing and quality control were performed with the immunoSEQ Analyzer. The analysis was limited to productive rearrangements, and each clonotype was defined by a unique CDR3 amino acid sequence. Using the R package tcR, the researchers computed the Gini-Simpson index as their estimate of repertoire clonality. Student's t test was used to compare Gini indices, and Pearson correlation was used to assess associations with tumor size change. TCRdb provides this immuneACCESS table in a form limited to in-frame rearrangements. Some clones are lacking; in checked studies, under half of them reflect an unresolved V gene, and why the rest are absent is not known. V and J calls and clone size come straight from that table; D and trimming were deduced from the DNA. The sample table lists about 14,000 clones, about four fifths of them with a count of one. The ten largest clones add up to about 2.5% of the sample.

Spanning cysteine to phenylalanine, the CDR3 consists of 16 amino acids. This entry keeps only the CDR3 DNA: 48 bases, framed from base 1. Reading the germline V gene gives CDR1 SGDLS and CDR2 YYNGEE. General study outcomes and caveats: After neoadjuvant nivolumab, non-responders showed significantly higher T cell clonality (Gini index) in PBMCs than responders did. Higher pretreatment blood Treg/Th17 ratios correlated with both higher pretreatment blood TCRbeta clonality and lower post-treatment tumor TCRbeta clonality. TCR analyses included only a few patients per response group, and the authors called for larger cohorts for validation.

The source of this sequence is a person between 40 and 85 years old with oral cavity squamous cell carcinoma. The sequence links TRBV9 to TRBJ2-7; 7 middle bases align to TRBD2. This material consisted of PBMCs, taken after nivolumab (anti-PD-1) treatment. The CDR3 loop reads CASSVDAAGESSEQYF. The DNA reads TGTGCCAGCAGCGTAGATGCCGCGGGAGAATCCTCCGAGCAGTACTTC.